These T cell receptor beta chains were read from a single sample in a study of blood T cell repertoires in COVID-19. Using immunoSEQ multiplex PCR, the repertoire was profiled, and TCRdb retains in-frame clones only, with some absent. The repertoire holds about 190,000 clones, with roughly nine tenths as singletons. Sequenced input: peripheral blood. These receptors all stem from a man aged 25-40 years with acute or convalescent COVID-19. CDR3s include the opening cysteine and the closing phenylalanine or tryptophan. The D gene is left open where the match is weak. Clone size, where shown, is once, few, many, or a class for clones that have expanded.

J gene: TRBJ2-7; D gene: .; clone size: .; V gene: TRBV30; CDR3 DNA: TGTGCCTGGAGTAGCTACCGCTCCGAGCAGTACTTC; CDR3 protein: CAWSSYRSEQYF
J gene: TRBJ2-2; D gene: .; clone size: .; V gene: TRBV6-5; CDR3 DNA: TGTGCCAGCAGTTACTACAGCGGGGAGCTGTTTTTT; CDR3 protein: CASSYYSGELFF
J gene: TRBJ1-2; D gene: .; clone size: .; V gene: TRBV7-9; CDR3 DNA: TGTGCCAGCAGCCCAGACGACACTTATGGCTACACCTTC; CDR3 protein: CASSPDDTYGYTF
J gene: TRBJ1-5; D gene: .; clone size: .; V gene: TRBV4-1; CDR3 DNA: TGCGCCAGCAGCCAAGACAGGGATCAGCCCCAGCATTTT; CDR3 protein: CASSQDRDQPQHF
J gene: TRBJ2-7; D gene: TRBD1; clone size: .; V gene: TRBV19; CDR3 DNA: TGTGCCAGCACAGAGGGGACAGGGTTATACGAGCAGTACTTC; CDR3 protein: CASTEGTGLYEQYF
J gene: TRBJ1-1; D gene: TRBD1; clone size: few; V gene: TRBV6-6; CDR3 DNA: TGTGCCAGCAGTTACTCGTACAGGGGTACTGAAGCTTTCTTT; CDR3 protein: CASSYSYRGTEAFF
J gene: TRBJ2-1; D gene: .; clone size: .; V gene: TRBV7-3; CDR3 DNA: TGTGCCAGCAGCGACAAAGGGGCTAGTCAGTTCTTC; CDR3 protein: CASSDKGASQFF
J gene: TRBJ2-5; D gene: TRBD1; clone size: once; V gene: TRBV28; CDR3 DNA: TGTGCCAGCAGTTCCAGACAGGGGGCTATAGAGACCCAGTACTTC; CDR3 protein: CASSSRQGAIETQYF
J gene: TRBJ2-4; D gene: .; clone size: .; V gene: TRBV27; CDR3 DNA: TGTGCCAGCAGTCCCCCGCCTAGACTAGCCAAAAACATTCAGTACTTC; CDR3 protein: CASSPPPRLAKNIQYF
J gene: TRBJ2-2; D gene: TRBD1; clone size: .; V gene: TRBV18; CDR3 DNA: TGTGCCAGCTCATCCAGACAGGGGACGGCCGGGGAGCTGTTTTTT; CDR3 protein: CASSSRQGTAGELFF
J gene: TRBJ2-3; D gene: TRBD2; clone size: .; V gene: TRBV18; CDR3 DNA: TGTGCCAGCTCACCACGCGGACTAGCGGGAGGGCACACAGATACGCAGTATTTT; CDR3 protein: CASSPRGLAGGHTDTQYF
J gene: TRBJ2-3; D gene: .; clone size: .; V gene: TRBV19; CDR3 DNA: TGTGCCACCAGACAGAGCACAGATACGCAGTATTTT; CDR3 protein: CATRQSTDTQYF
J gene: TRBJ1-2; D gene: .; clone size: .; V gene: TRBV3-1/TRBV3-2; CDR3 DNA: TGTGCCAGCAGCCAAAACCCGACGGGGAACTATGGCTACACCTTC; CDR3 protein: CASSQNPTGNYGYTF
J gene: TRBJ1-1; D gene: .; clone size: .; V gene: TRBV18; CDR3 DNA: TGTGCCAGCTCACTCTTACAGGGAGCGAGAACTGAAGCTTTCTTT; CDR3 protein: CASSLLQGARTEAFF
J gene: TRBJ1-5; D gene: .; clone size: .; V gene: TRBV4-1; CDR3 DNA: TGCGCCAGCAGCCAAGGTTGGGCGGGGGCAGGCAATCAGCCCCAGCATTTT; CDR3 protein: CASSQGWAGAGNQPQHF
J gene: TRBJ1-2; D gene: .; clone size: few; V gene: TRBV9; CDR3 DNA: TGTGCCAGCAGCGTAGCACAGGAGAACTATGGCTACACCTTC; CDR3 protein: CASSVAQENYGYTF
J gene: TRBJ1-5; D gene: .; clone size: .; V gene: TRBV6-6; CDR3 DNA: TGTGCCAGCAGTTATGACACTTATCAGCCCCAGCATTTT; CDR3 protein: CASSYDTYQPQHF
J gene: TRBJ2-1; D gene: TRBD2; clone size: .; V gene: TRBV27; CDR3 DNA: TGTGCCAGCAAATTTTGGGTGGGGGGGGAGCGCAATGAGCAGTTCTTC; CDR3 protein: CASKFWVGGERNEQFF
J gene: TRBJ1-2; D gene: .; clone size: .; V gene: TRBV5-4; CDR3 DNA: TGTGCCAGCAGCCCGAACAGGGACCCCTATGGCTACACCTTC; CDR3 protein: CASSPNRDPYGYTF
J gene: TRBJ2-1; D gene: TRBD2; clone size: .; V gene: TRBV3-1/TRBV3-2; CDR3 DNA: TGTGCCAGCAGCCAAGAAGTACTAGCGGGAGTGAGTGAGCAGTTCTTC; CDR3 protein: CASSQEVLAGVSEQFF
J gene: TRBJ1-3; D gene: TRBD1; clone size: few; V gene: TRBV5-6; CDR3 DNA: TGTGCCAGCAGCTTCACAGGGGCGATTGGTGGAAACACCATATATTTT; CDR3 protein: CASSFTGAIGGNTIYF
J gene: TRBJ2-3; D gene: .; clone size: .; V gene: TRBV29-1; CDR3 DNA: TGCAGCGTTGAAATGGGCGCGACAGATACGCAGTATTTT; CDR3 protein: CSVEMGATDTQYF
J gene: TRBJ2-3; D gene: TRBD2; clone size: .; V gene: TRBV9; CDR3 DNA: TGTGCCAGCAGCGTAGGGGCTAGCGGGAGCACAGATACGCAGTATTTT; CDR3 protein: CASSVGASGSTDTQYF
J gene: TRBJ2-1; D gene: .; clone size: .; V gene: TRBV7-3; CDR3 DNA: TGTGCCAGCAGCCCTTACCTCGAGGCACGTCAGTTCTTC; CDR3 protein: CASSPYLEARQFF
J gene: TRBJ1-1; D gene: .; clone size: .; V gene: TRBV5-1; CDR3 DNA: TGCGCCAGCAGACTTTCAACAGGATACACTGAAGCTTTCTTT; CDR3 protein: CASRLSTGYTEAFF
J gene: TRBJ2-3; D gene: .; clone size: .; V gene: TRBV28; CDR3 DNA: TGTGCCAGCAACGAGAGCCGGGAGACGCAGTATTTT; CDR3 protein: CASNESRETQYF
J gene: TRBJ2-7; D gene: TRBD2; clone size: .; V gene: TRBV28; CDR3 DNA: TGTGCCAGCAGTTTACCCATTCGACTAGCGGGCGACCCGGAGCAGTACTTC; CDR3 protein: CASSLPIRLAGDPEQYF
J gene: TRBJ2-7; D gene: .; clone size: .; V gene: TRBV4-1; CDR3 DNA: TGCGCCAGCAGCCTCACCGCAGGCAACTCCTACGAGCAGTACTTC; CDR3 protein: CASSLTAGNSYEQYF
J gene: TRBJ1-2; D gene: .; clone size: .; V gene: TRBV7-3; CDR3 DNA: TGTGCCAGCAGTCTTAATCCAGGGTACGGCTACACCTTC; CDR3 protein: CASSLNPGYGYTF
J gene: TRBJ2-7; D gene: .; clone size: once; V gene: TRBV7-9; CDR3 DNA: TGTGCCAGCAGCTTAGATCCGGGAGTCAGGTACGAGCAGTACTTC; CDR3 protein: CASSLDPGVRYEQYF
J gene: TRBJ1-6; D gene: TRBD1; clone size: .; V gene: TRBV6-5; CDR3 DNA: TGTGCCAGCAGGTCGACAGGGGCGAATTCACCCCTCCACTTT; CDR3 protein: CASRSTGANSPLHF
J gene: TRBJ2-3; D gene: TRBD2; clone size: once; V gene: TRBV2; CDR3 DNA: TGTGCCAGCAGTTGGGATAGCGGGGTATGGGCAGATACGCAGTATTTT; CDR3 protein: CASSWDSGVWADTQYF
J gene: TRBJ2-3; D gene: .; clone size: .; V gene: TRBV6-1; CDR3 DNA: TGTGCCAGCAGTGTCGGCGGCGGGGTCAACACAGATACGCAGTATTTT; CDR3 protein: CASSVGGGVNTDTQYF
J gene: TRBJ1-6; D gene: .; clone size: .; V gene: TRBV5-4; CDR3 DNA: TGTGCCAGCAGCTTCGGTGTGGCAGGGTATAATTCACCCCTCCACTTT; CDR3 protein: CASSFGVAGYNSPLHF